This passage covers 14 T cell receptor beta chains from one sample sequenced in a study of T cell responses to AZD1222 COVID-19 vaccine. Using immunoSEQ multiplex PCR, the repertoire was profiled, and TCRdb retains in-frame clones only, with some absent. The sample lists 150,000 or so clones, about nine tenths occurring once. The source material was peripheral blood, sampled on day 0 of AZD1222 vaccination. Every receptor here comes from an adult in good health.

The chain carries TRBV7-8 and TRBJ1-3; TRBD1 matches at 11 bases. Losses at the gene ends were 4 bases for V and 4 bases for J; bases not matched to a gene: 3. Germline assignment: CDR1 SGHVS and CDR2 FQNEAQ. The CDR3 sequence is 15 residues long. In DNA form, the CDR3 reads TGTGCCAGCAGCTCTAGGACAGGGGGCGGAAACACCATATATTTT. Amino acids: CASSSRTGGGNTIYF.

This chain joins TRBV19 and TRBJ2-1, with 7 bases matching TRBD1. This CDR3 spans 14 amino acids. Germline-derived CDR1 and CDR2 are LNHDA and SQIVND (reference sequence). V dropped 4 bases and J dropped 2; count of bases not matched to a gene: 2. For the CDR3, the DNA is TGTGCCAGTAGTAGGGGACAGCCCTACAATGAGCAGTTCTTC. Translating gives CASSRGQPYNEQFF.

The J gene is TRBJ2-7, the V gene TRBV25-1; a weak D match, TRBD2 (6 bases). The germline V gene has CDR1 MGHDK and CDR2 SYGVNS. The CDR3 has 12 amino acids. Trimming took 2 bases from V and 11 from J, leaving 13 bases between them. CDR3 residues: CASSETPGVKYF. As DNA, the CDR3 is TGTGCCAGCAGTGAAACCCCGGGAGTAAAGTACTTC.

The CDR3 DNA reads as TGTGCCAGCAGCCCCTTAGGACTAGCGGGAGTAAGTAATGAGCAGTTCTTC. It is translated as CASSPLGLAGVSNEQFF. V and J are TRBV9 and TRBJ2-1; 13 nucleotides line up with TRBD2. Germline V lookup: CDR1 SGDLS, CDR2 YYNGEE. The CDR3 runs to 17 residues. V shed 4 bases, J shed 7 bases, and the junction held 11 bases outside the gene matches.

V gene TRBV4-1 combines with J gene TRBJ2-3; TRBD1 might be the D (5 bases). Germline CDR1 reads MGHRA; CDR2 reads YSYEKL. The CDR3 spans 17 residues. With 0 bases removed from V and 4 bases from J, the gap between germline ends came to 17 bases. The CDR3 sequence is CASSQDWTSSYPDTQYF. The DNA for the CDR3 is TGCGCCAGCAGCCAAGACTGGACATCGTCCTATCCAGATACGCAGTATTTT.

The chain joins TRBV29-1 to TRBJ1-1; 7 bases are a match to TRBD1. The germline V gene encodes CDR1 SQVTM and CDR2 ANQGSEA. The length of the CDR3 is 13 residues. Trimming removed 5 bases from V and 3 bases from J; junction bases left unmatched: 6. This CDR3 reads CSVLGGEDTEAFF. In DNA form, the CDR3 reads TGCAGCGTTCTAGGGGGCGAGGACACTGAAGCTTTCTTT.

The chain recombines TRBV6-5 with TRBJ2-3, with D perhaps matching TRBD2 (5 bases). In germline, CDR1 is MNHEY, CDR2 SVGAGI. This CDR3 spans 14 amino acids. Trimming took 7 bases from V and 0 from J, leaving 11 bases between them. CDR3 protein: CASKWELSTDTQYF. DNA of the CDR3: TGTGCCAGCAAGTGGGAGCTGAGCACAGATACGCAGTATTTT.

The chain has TRBV4-1 and TRBJ2-5; D tentatively reads TRBD1 or TRBD2 (5 bases each). The CDR3 runs 15 residues. Germline CDR1 MGHRA, CDR2 YSYEKL. V was pared by 4 bases and J by 1 base, with 13 bases between. CDR3 coding DNA: TGCGCCAGCAGCCTAGAGGGACGGAGCCAAGAGACCCAGTACTTC. Encoded protein: CASSLEGRSQETQYF.

The rearrangement uses TRBV7-2 and TRBJ2-3; 7 bases fit TRBD2. V was clipped by 5 bases and J by 4 bases; unmatched bases: 15. Per germline, CDR1 SGHTA and CDR2 FQGNSA. This CDR3 spans 17 amino acids. The CDR3 spells CASSLGGGREIADTQYF. The CDR3 DNA reads TGTGCCAGCAGCCTAGGCGGCGGGCGGGAGATTGCAGATACGCAGTATTTT.

The chain uses TRBV11-3 and TRBJ2-1; 10 bases are a match to TRBD2. Germline V gives CDR1 SGHNT, CDR2 YENEEA. V trimming: 5 bases; J trimming: 3 bases; junction bases outside the gene matches: 13. The CDR3 runs to 18 residues. The CDR3 DNA follows: TGTGCCAGCAGCCTCCGTTACGGACTAGCGGAACACTACAATGAGCAGTTCTTC. This codes for CASSLRYGLAEHYNEQFF.

The chain carries TRBV30 and TRBJ2-1; D is perhaps TRBD1 (6 bases). Germline CDR1 and CDR2: GTSNPN and SVGIG (reference sequence). CDR3 length: 12 amino acids. Trimming took off 0 bases at V and 6 bases at J, with 6 bases between the two ends. The CDR3 DNA sequence: TGTGCCTGGAGTGTACAGGGCAATGAGCAGTTCTTC. Protein: CAWSVQGNEQFF. The complete variable domain, with remaining parts taken from reference TRBV30 and TRBJ2-1, reads SQTIHQWPATLVQPVGSPLSLECTVEGTSNPNLYWYRQAAGRGLQLLFYSVGIGQISSEVPQNLSASRPQDRQFILSSKKLLLSDSGFYLCAWSVQGNEQFFGPGTRLTVL.

The V and J genes are TRBV5-5 and TRBJ1-4; D is uncertain. Germline CDR1 SGHKS, CDR2 YYEKEE (reference sequence). The V end was cut by 4 bases, the J end by 3 bases, with 7 bases between. This CDR3 spans 13 amino acids. CDR3 coding DNA: TGTGCCAGCAGCCCCGCCCCTAATGAAAAACTGTTTTTT. Its translation is CASSPAPNEKLFF. The full variable domain, rest sourced from reference TRBV5-5 and TRBJ1-4, is DAGVTQSPTHLIKTRGQQVTLRCSPISGHKSVSWYQQVLGQGPQFIFQYYEKEERGRGNFPDRFSARQFPNYSSELNVNALLLGDSALYLCASSPAPNEKLFFGSGTQLSVL.

The chain is built from TRBV6-2 or TRBV6-3 and TRBJ2-7; D perhaps matches TRBD2 (6 bases). Germline V gene lookup returns CDR1 MNHEY and CDR2 SVGEGT. This CDR3 has 12 residues. The V gene lost 0 bases and the J gene lost 13 bases, with 13 bases spanning the gap. The CDR3 is CASSYSRGGAYF. The CDR3 DNA reads as TGTGCCAGCAGTTACTCGCGGGGTGGGGCCTACTTC.

The rearrangement links TRBV5-1 to TRBJ2-3; 11 nucleotides agree with TRBD1. Trimming cost V 7 bases and J 6 bases; bases outside gene matches: 10. CDR3 size: 15 residues. Germline values: CDR1 SGHRS, CDR2 YFSETQ. The CDR3 DNA reads as TGCGCCAGCCAAGCCGGGACAGGGGGATCTGATACGCAGTATTTT. Amino acid sequence: CASQAGTGGSDTQYF.